These 9 T cell receptor beta chains were all obtained from the same sample, sequenced in a study of shared clonotypes between healthy human individuals. The assay was immunoSEQ multiplex PCR, and TCRdb's table has in-frame clones only and misses some. The data show fewer than 130,000 clones, roughly 66% seen once. Sequenced sample: memory CD8+ T cells sorted from blood. This sample's subset: CD45RO+ cells pooled with CCR7-negative TemRA cells. Receptor source: a woman in her 30s in good health.

The chain combines TRBV28 with TRBJ1-4; D uncertain. Germline CDR1 and CDR2: MDHEN and SYDVKM. The V end was cut by 7 bases, the J end by 0 bases, with 15 bases between. CDR3 length: 16 residues. The CDR3 region has the DNA TGTGCCAGCACCACCTCGCGCCGGGCAACTAATGAAAAACTGTTTTTT. It is translated as CASTTSRRATNEKLFF.

The chain carries TRBV19 and TRBJ2-7; a possible D gene is TRBD1 (6 bases). The CDR3 runs to 13 residues. V gave up 1 base and J gave up 5 bases, with 9 bases separating them. Germline V gives CDR1 LNHDA, CDR2 SQIVND (reference sequence). The CDR3 loop reads CASSIVQGHEQYF. The CDR3 region has the DNA TGTGCCAGTAGTATAGTACAGGGCCACGAGCAGTACTTC.

This CDR3 reads CASSEAKGAEETQYF. The CDR3 DNA sequence: TGTGCCAGCAGTGAAGCGAAGGGGGCGGAAGAGACCCAGTACTTC. The chain joins TRBV2 to TRBJ2-5; 7 bases map to TRBD1. Germline CDR1 is SNHLY and CDR2 is FYNNEI. Trimming cost V 0 bases and J 3 bases; bases outside gene matches: 4. The CDR3 extends over 15 amino acids.

The rearrangement links TRBV28 to TRBJ2-7; D uncertain. The V gene lost 7 bases and the J gene lost 2 bases, with 9 bases spanning the gap. CDR1 is MDHEN and CDR2 is SYDVKM in the germline V gene. This CDR3 contains 12 residues. CDR3 in amino acids: CASTPGAYEQYF. The CDR3 DNA reads TGTGCCAGCACACCTGGAGCCTACGAGCAGTACTTC.

The CDR3 region is CASSLGGGSYEQYF. In DNA form, the CDR3 reads TGTGCCAGCAGCTTGGGCGGCGGGAGTTACGAGCAGTACTTC. This chain connects TRBV5-6 to TRBJ2-7, with TRBD2 matching over 7 bases. The V gene end was trimmed by 0 bases and the J gene end by 4 bases; junction bases not matched to a gene: 4. This CDR3 region has 14 residues. Germline CDR1 SGHDT, CDR2 YYEEEE.

The V and J genes are TRBV29-1 and TRBJ1-1, with TRBD1 matching 9 bases. The length of the CDR3 is 14 residues. V dropped 5 bases and J dropped 5; count of bases not matched to a gene: 9. CDR1 SQVTM and CDR2 ANQGSEA come from the germline V gene. The CDR3 nucleotides are TGCAGCGTTACATCCGGACAGGGGTGGACTGAAGCTTTCTTT. Protein product: CSVTSGQGWTEAFF.

V and J are TRBV6-9 and TRBJ2-7; tentatively, D is TRBD1 or TRBD2 (6 bases each). Germline assignment: CDR1 MNHGY and CDR2 SVAAGI. This CDR3 spans 12 amino acids. V was pared by 8 bases and J by 5 bases, with 13 bases between. CDR3 DNA sequence: TGTGCCAGCCTGCTGGGGGGCGACGAGCAGTACTTC. It encodes CASLLGGDEQYF.

This clone was seen a few times. The rearrangement uses TRBV7-9 and TRBJ2-2; the match to TRBD1 covers 9 bases. CDR1 and CDR2 from the germline V gene are SEHNR and FQNEAQ (reference sequence). V lost 4 bases and J lost 3; bases outside the gene matches: 0. This CDR3 is built from 14 residues. This CDR3 is CASSWDRDTGELFF. In DNA form, the CDR3 reads TGTGCCAGCAGCTGGGACAGGGACACCGGGGAGCTGTTTTTT.

In its sample, this clone was seen many times. V and J are TRBV7-2 and TRBJ2-1; TRBD2 matches at 8 bases. Per germline, CDR1 SGHTA and CDR2 FQGNSA. The CDR3 runs to 17 residues. The junction had 9 bases not matched to a gene; V was cut back by 2 bases and J by 3 bases. Here the CDR3 DNA reads TGTGCCAGCAGCTTATGGACCACAGGGACTAGCTACAATGAGCAGTTCTTC. Protein product: CASSLWTTGTSYNEQFF.